One and the same sample provided the 13 T cell receptor beta chains below, sequenced in a study of identifying expanded T cells in peripheral blood (dated by TCRdb to between 2018 and 2020). The library was made by the immunoSEQ multiplex PCR assay. The clones in this table, taken by TCRdb from immuneACCESS, are in-frame only. Not every clone is retained; where verified, under half of the shortfall comes from an unresolved V gene, and the cause of the rest is unknown. The sample table lists about 85,000 clones, 89% of them with a count of one. The ten largest clones add up to 2.8% of the sample. What was sequenced was blood. The receptors here all came from a person aged 18 to 75 in good health.

V is TRBV18 and J is TRBJ2-7, with TRBD1 identical over 10 bases. CDR3 size: 14 residues. V shed 3 bases and J 5 bases; nucleotides not matched to a gene: 4. The V gene's germline CDR1 is KGHSH and CDR2 LQKENI. CDR3 loop: CASSPVTGGHEQYF. CDR3 nucleotides: TGTGCCAGCTCACCGGTGACAGGGGGCCACGAGCAGTACTTC.

The chain has TRBV9 and TRBJ2-5; 9 nucleotides align to TRBD2. J gave up 2 bases and V 3 bases, and 5 bases lay outside the gene matches. The CDR3 has 15 residues. Per germline, CDR1 SGDLS and CDR2 YYNGEE. The CDR3 coding sequence is TGTGCCAGCAGCGGAATAGCGGGAGCTCAAGAGACCCAGTACTTC. It codes for CASSGIAGAQETQYF. Full variable domain (rest looked up from reference TRBV9 and TRBJ2-5): DSGVTQTPKHLITATGQRVTLRCSPRSGDLSVYWYQQSLDQGLQFLIQYYNGEERAKGNILERFSAQQFPDLHSELNLSSLELGDSALYFCASSGIAGAQETQYFGPGTRLLVL.

This clone is a singleton in its sample. The J gene is TRBJ1-2, the V gene TRBV7-2; unclear D gene. The CDR3 contains 13 residues. V lost 1 base to trimming and J lost 8 bases, with 11 bases between them. From germline, CDR1 is SGHTA and CDR2 FQGNSA. The CDR3 coding sequence is TGTGCCAGCAGCTTAGGAGGTACGGGGGGCTACACCTTC. It is translated as CASSLGGTGGYTF.

The V call is TRBV6-5, the J call TRBJ1-1; D is unclear. V dropped 2 bases and J dropped 11 bases, with 9 bases sitting between them. The CDR3 covers 11 residues. From germline, CDR1 is MNHEY and CDR2 SVGAGI. The CDR3 coding sequence is TGTGCCAGCAGTTACAGAGGGTGGGCTTTCTTT. Protein product: CASSYRGWAFF.

The chain is built from TRBV5-6 and TRBJ1-2, with D hard to call. Germline CDR1 SGHDT, CDR2 YYEEEE. CDR3 length: 12 amino acids. The V end lost 1 base, the J end lost 4 bases, and 5 bases lay between the germline ends. The CDR3 nucleotides read TGTGCCAGCAGCTTGATCGCCTATGGCTACACCTTC. It translates to CASSLIAYGYTF. The variable domain in full, completed from reference TRBV5-6 and TRBJ1-2, reads DAGVTQSPTHLIKTRGQQVTLRCSPKSGHDTVSWYQQALGQGPQFIFQYYEEEERQRGNFPDRFSGHQFPNYSSELNVNALLLGDSALYLCASSLIAYGYTFGSGTRLTVV.

The chain combines TRBV6-4 with TRBJ1-6, with D maybe TRBD1 (6 bases). The CDR3 length is 17 residues. Looked up from germline, CDR1 is MRHNA and CDR2 is SNTAGT. Trimming pared 2 bases from V and 3 bases from J, leaving 14 bases between. The CDR3 region is CASSDPDRSVYNSPLHF. CDR3 DNA: TGTGCCAGCAGTGACCCTGACAGGAGTGTCTATAATTCACCCCTCCACTTT.

V is TRBV7-9 and J is TRBJ1-2, with TRBD1 as a possible D gene (5 bases). The CDR3 spans 15 residues. Germline CDR1 is SEHNR and CDR2 is FQNEAQ (reference sequence). Deletions cut 3 bases from V and 6 bases from J, with 17 bases between. The CDR3 is CASSLAGTPPNGYTF. The CDR3 DNA is TGTGCCAGCAGCTTGGCCGGGACCCCCCCTAATGGCTACACCTTC.

J is TRBJ1-3 and V is TRBV19, with D tentatively TRBD1 (5 bases). The germline V gene encodes CDR1 LNHDA and CDR2 SQIVND (reference sequence). This CDR3 is built from 14 residues. Trimming shortened V by 2 bases and J by 3 bases, and 8 bases separated the two germline ends. The CDR3 here is CASSIQGGGNTIYF. For the CDR3, the DNA is TGTGCCAGTAGTATACAGGGAGGTGGAAACACCATATATTTT.

The chain joins TRBV5-1 to TRBJ1-2; weak D call: TRBD1 (6 bases). Trimming took off 0 bases at V and 3 bases at J, with 12 bases between the two ends. The CDR3 length is 15 residues. CDR1 is SGHRS and CDR2 is YFSETQ in the germline V gene. Here the CDR3 reads CASSLGLDRDYGYTF. CDR3 DNA sequence: TGCGCCAGCAGCTTGGGACTGGACAGAGACTATGGCTACACCTTC.

The chain is built from TRBV7-2 and TRBJ2-7; 7 bases line up with TRBD2. V dropped 5 bases and J dropped 6; count of bases not matched to a gene: 10. CDR1 is SGHTA and CDR2 is FQGNSA in the germline V gene. This CDR3 contains 14 residues. CDR3 loop: CASSPNPSGLEQYF. CDR3 in DNA: TGTGCCAGCAGCCCTAACCCTAGCGGACTCGAGCAGTACTTC.

The genes are TRBV27 and TRBJ2-1; D may be TRBD2 (5 bases). The CDR3 is 20 amino acids. The germline V and J ends were trimmed by 3 bases and 1 base, with 25 bases remaining between them. Germline V gene sequence: CDR1 MNHEY, CDR2 SMNVEV (reference sequence). The CDR3 spells CASSFTAGPHSSVSYNEQFF. In DNA form, the CDR3 reads TGTGCCAGCAGTTTCACCGCGGGCCCACATTCAAGTGTTTCCTACAATGAGCAGTTCTTC.

This clone was observed a single time. The CDR3 DNA follows: TGTGCCAGCAGTGATACAGGGGATCAGCCCCAGCATTTT. It is translated as CASSDTGDQPQHF. This chain uses TRBV9 with TRBJ1-5; TRBD1 agrees at 7 bases. J lost 5 bases, V lost 5 bases, and 4 bases had no gene match. The CDR3 is 13 residues long. Germline-derived CDR1 and CDR2 are SGDLS and YYNGEE. The full variable domain, with the rest looked up from reference TRBV9 and TRBJ1-5, is DSGVTQTPKHLITATGQRVTLRCSPRSGDLSVYWYQQSLDQGLQFLIQYYNGEERAKGNILERFSAQQFPDLHSELNLSSLELGDSALYFCASSDTGDQPQHFGDGTRLSIL.

The gene calls are TRBV28 and TRBJ2-3, with D perhaps TRBD2 (6 bases). Deletions cut 6 bases from V and 5 bases from J, with 24 bases between. The CDR3 has 17 residues. Germline loops: CDR1 MDHEN, CDR2 SYDVKM. CDR3 DNA: TGTGCCAGCAGCCCCCTTACCGGGACTGGGGGGAGAGATACGCAGTATTTT. This codes for CASSPLTGTGGRDTQYF.